These 11 T cell receptor beta chains originate from one sample sequenced in a study of blood T cells in healthy people across ages. Then a second PCR, running roughly 7 to 11 cycles, was carried out with a sample-barcoded 5' primer and a J-beta primer mix. Using its own MiXCR run on the 5' RACE reads, TCRdb lists one record per CDR3 protein. The table includes around 710,000 distinct CDR3 sequences, roughly 44% detected once. Sequenced: blood. The receptors were gathered from a woman aged 60 to 75 in good health.

This clonotype was counted only a few times. J is TRBJ2-1 and V is TRBV12-3 or TRBV12-4; 13 bases fit TRBD2. With 5 bases clipped from V and 5 bases from J, the junction kept 3 bases outside the gene matches. The CDR3 loop spans 15 amino acids. The CDR3 DNA is TGTGCCAGCAGTAGGACTAGCGGGAGCGACAATGAGCAGTTCTTC. This codes for CASSRTSGSDNEQFF.

The chain couples TRBV20-1 to TRBJ1-2, with 7 bases identical to TRBD1. The germline gives CDR1 DFQATT, CDR2 SNEGSKA (reference sequence). The CDR3 runs to 15 residues. The V and J ends lost 3 bases and 5 bases, in that order; junction bases with no gene match: 12. The CDR3 is CSASGKGGGLYGYTF. CDR3 DNA sequence: TGCAGTGCTAGCGGCAAAGGAGGGGGCTTATATGGCTACACCTTC.

This clonotype was counted ten times or more. This may stem from a read error, because a much larger clone lies one nucleotide away. J is TRBJ2-5 and V is TRBV9; perhaps D is TRBD1 or TRBD2 (5 bases each). Trimming cost V 0 bases and J 11 bases, with 17 bases left between them. The length of the CDR3 is 14 residues. Germline CDR1 reads SGDLS; CDR2 reads YYNGEE. In DNA, the CDR3 is TGTGCCAGCAGCGTAGGGGGGAATGGGAATGAGCAGTACTTC. It codes for CASSVGGNGNEQYF.

This chain connects TRBV6-2 or TRBV6-3 to TRBJ2-2; D unclear. The germline V and J ends were trimmed by 6 bases and 3 bases, with 8 bases remaining between them. Germline CDR1 and CDR2: MNHEY and SVGEGT. The CDR3 extends over 13 amino acids. The CDR3 here is CASSHFYTGELFF. DNA for the CDR3: TGTGCCAGCAGCCATTTTTACACCGGGGAGCTGTTTTTT.

The CDR3 coding sequence is TGTGCCACGGCCCAAATAGGAGGGGGAACCTACGAGCAGTACTTC. Translating gives CATAQIGGGTYEQYF. V is TRBV10-3 and J is TRBJ2-7; D is possibly TRBD1 or TRBD2 (6 bases each). The length of the CDR3 is 15 residues. V was cut by 10 bases and J by 2 bases, with 21 bases left in between. Looked up from germline, CDR1 is ENHRY and CDR2 is SYGVKD.

In its sample, this clonotype was seen once. The chain is built from TRBV20-1 and TRBJ2-5; possibly TRBD1 for D (5 bases). CDR1 and CDR2 (germline): DFQATT, SNEGSKA (reference sequence). Trimming pared 5 bases from V and 2 bases from J, leaving 9 bases between. This CDR3 region has 12 residues. The CDR3 reads CSAQGSQETQYF. Written as DNA, the CDR3 is TGCAGTGCTCAGGGTTCGCAAGAGACCCAGTACTTC.

This clonotype was picked up a small number of times. The genes are TRBV6-5 and TRBJ1-2; D gene uncertain. CDR1 and CDR2 from the germline V gene are MNHEY and SVGAGI. Trimming removed 7 bases at V and 8 bases at J, with 11 bases between. CDR3 length: 11 residues. CDR3 bases: TGTGCCAGCAAAAGCGACGGGGGCTACACCTTC. Translating it yields CASKSDGGYTF.

This clonotype has ten or more counts. This chain connects TRBV12-3 or TRBV12-4 to TRBJ2-1; D perhaps matches TRBD1 (6 bases). V shed 6 bases and J shed 1 base, with 13 bases lying between them. The length of the CDR3 is 15 residues. The chain's CDR3 is CASRHRDDSYNEQFF. The CDR3 region has the DNA TGTGCCAGCAGGCACAGGGACGATTCCTACAATGAGCAGTTCTTC.

The V gene is TRBV7-9, the J gene TRBJ2-1; 16 bases match TRBD2. J gave up 0 bases and V 5 bases, and 10 bases lay outside the gene matches. The germline gives CDR1 SEHNR, CDR2 FQNEAQ (reference sequence). This CDR3 region has 20 residues. The CDR3 region has the DNA TGTGCCAGCAGCGCAATACCGGGACTAGCGGGGGGGAGCTCCTACAATGAGCAGTTCTTC. Translating it yields CASSAIPGLAGGSSYNEQFF.

This clonotype came up a few times. CDR3 protein: CSARSGLAGYQETQYF. CDR3 DNA: TGCAGTGCTAGATCCGGACTAGCGGGGTACCAAGAGACCCAGTACTTC. This chain links TRBV20-1 with TRBJ2-5; the match to TRBD2 covers 12 bases. This CDR3 comprises 16 residues. The germline V gene has CDR1 DFQATT and CDR2 SNEGSKA (reference sequence). Trimming at V came to 2 bases and at J to 0 bases, leaving 4 bases not matched to a gene.

The chain has TRBV29-1 and TRBJ1-6; TRBD1 matches at 8 bases. In germline, CDR1 is SQVTM, CDR2 ANQGSEA. The CDR3 spans 13 residues. The V gene end was trimmed by 5 bases and the J gene end by 10 bases; junction bases not matched to a gene: 7. The CDR3 DNA sequence: TGCAGCGTTCTGACAGGGGAAGGCTCACCCCTCCACTTT. Translating gives CSVLTGEGSPLHF.